This T cell receptor (beta chain) was obtained from a study of regulatory T cells in long-lasting Graves disease. Study-wide background: To qualify as persistent, Graves' disease required over 5 years of antithyroid drugs with positive TSH receptor antibodies. Findings and limits, study-wide: Peripheral blood was the sole material, not thyroid tissue. Favored gene segments in persistent disease were TRBV28, TRBJ1-2 and TRBJ2-5.

Germline CDR1 MNHEY, CDR2 SVGEGT. This CDR3 spans 15 amino acids. Deletions cut 1 base from V and 2 bases from J, with 11 bases between. Both iRepertoire HTBI primers and Arm-PCR of CDR3 regions were used to build the TCR beta libraries. As handled by the study authors: Samples collectively showed some 65 TRBV and approximately 13 TRBJ segments. In TCRdb, the multiplex PCR reads were re-called with MiXCR into one record per CDR3 protein. These V and J calls rely on TCRdb rather than the paper's analysis. The sample lists approximately 440,000 distinct CDR3 sequences; about a quarter were seen once. Indicated time point: persistent/refractory GD, antithyroid drugs over 5 years with positive TRAb. PBMC-extracted RNA yielded the TCR library. This clonotype was seen many times. Its specificity is not known.

The sequencing used peripheral blood mononuclear cells (PBMCs), collected when the disease was refractory, from a patient treated with antithyroid drugs. The clonotype comes from a female donor with Graves disease. The chain links TRBV6-2 or TRBV6-3 to TRBJ2-5, with TRBD1 as a possible D gene (6 bases). The CDR3 DNA is TGTGCCAGCAGTTACTTAGGACAGCGACAAGAGACCCAGTACTTC. Protein product: CASSYLGQRQETQYF.